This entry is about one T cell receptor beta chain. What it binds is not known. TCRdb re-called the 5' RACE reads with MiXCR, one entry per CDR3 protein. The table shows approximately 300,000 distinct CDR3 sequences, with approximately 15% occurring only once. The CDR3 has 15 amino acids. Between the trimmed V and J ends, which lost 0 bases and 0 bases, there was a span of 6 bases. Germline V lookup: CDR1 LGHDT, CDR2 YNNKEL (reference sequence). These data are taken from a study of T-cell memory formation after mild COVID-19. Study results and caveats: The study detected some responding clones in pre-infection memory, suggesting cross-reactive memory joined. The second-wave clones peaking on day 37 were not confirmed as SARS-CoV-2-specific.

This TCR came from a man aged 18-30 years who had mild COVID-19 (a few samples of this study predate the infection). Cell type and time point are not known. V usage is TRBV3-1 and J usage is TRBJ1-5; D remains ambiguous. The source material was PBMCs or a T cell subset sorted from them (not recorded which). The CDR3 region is CASSQDYSSNQPQHF. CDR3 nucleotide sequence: TGTGCCAGCAGCCAAGATTACTCTAGCAATCAGCCCCAGCATTTT.